This T cell receptor beta chain derives from a study of PD-L1 blockade in urothelial cancer. The time point is: pretreatment peripheral blood. V was clipped by 2 bases and J by 5 bases; unmatched bases: 3. The CDR3 consists of 15 residues. Germline V lookup: CDR1 MDHEN, CDR2 SYDVKM. The assay was immunoSEQ multiplex PCR, and TCRdb's table has in-frame clones only and misses some. The repertoire holds roughly 130,000 clones, about 81% seen once, with around 3.2% in the top ten. This clone was seen a few times. The gene calls are TRBV28 and TRBJ2-5, with 12 positions matching TRBD1. The sample consisted of PBMCs, taken around atezolizumab (anti-PD-L1) treatment. The clonotype comes from a man in his forties or fifties with urothelial cancer. CDR3 DNA: TGTGCCAGCAGTTTAGGGACAGGGGGCAGGGAGACCCAGTACTTC. This codes for CASSLGTGGRETQYF. Looking up the rest from reference TRBV28 and TRBJ2-5 gives the full variable domain: DVKVTQSSRYLVKRTGEKVFLECVQDMDHENMFWYRQDPGLGLRLIYFSYDVKMKEKGDIPEGYSVSREKKERFSLILESASTNQTSMYLCASSLGTGGRETQYFGPGTRLLVL.